This T cell receptor (beta chain) comes out of a study of blood T cell repertoires in COVID-19. The CDR3 contains 14 residues. The germline V gene encodes CDR1 KGHSH and CDR2 LQKENI. V lost 1 base, J lost 0 bases, and 5 bases lay in between. This clone has a single count. TCRdb's table, derived via immunoSEQ multiplex PCR, lists solely in-frame clones and lacks some. Found here are just over 250,000 clones, about 88% of them singletons; the top ten hold 4%. The source is a man aged 55 to 69 who had recovered from COVID-19. Sequencing was carried out using peripheral blood. The chain has TRBV18 and TRBJ2-3; D remains ambiguous. This chain's CDR3 is CASSPRASTDTQYF. Written as DNA, the CDR3 is TGTGCCAGCTCACCACGGGCCAGCACAGATACGCAGTATTTT.